This TCR beta chain was sequenced for a study of T cell responses to AZD1222 COVID-19 vaccine. Looked up from germline, CDR1 is SEHNR and CDR2 is FQNEAQ (reference sequence). The germline V and J ends were trimmed by 4 bases and 0 bases, with 13 bases remaining between them. CDR3 length: 16 residues. Study observations and caveats: Spike-specific TCR breadth and depth rose after two AZD1222 doses.

TCRdb's table, derived via immunoSEQ multiplex PCR, lists solely in-frame clones and lacks some. The sample holds tens of thousands of clones; more than 70% are singletons and the top ten take over 2%. Notes on this clone: Its antigen is still unknown.

The chain has TRBV7-9 and TRBJ1-5, with a possible D match to TRBD1 (5 bases). This TCR derives from an adult in good health. The specimen comprised peripheral blood, sampled on day 0 of AZD1222 vaccination. The CDR3, as DNA: TGTGCCAGCAGCTCCTCCTCGGGGGGTAGCAATCAGCCCCAGCATTTT. Translation gives CASSSSSGGSNQPQHF.